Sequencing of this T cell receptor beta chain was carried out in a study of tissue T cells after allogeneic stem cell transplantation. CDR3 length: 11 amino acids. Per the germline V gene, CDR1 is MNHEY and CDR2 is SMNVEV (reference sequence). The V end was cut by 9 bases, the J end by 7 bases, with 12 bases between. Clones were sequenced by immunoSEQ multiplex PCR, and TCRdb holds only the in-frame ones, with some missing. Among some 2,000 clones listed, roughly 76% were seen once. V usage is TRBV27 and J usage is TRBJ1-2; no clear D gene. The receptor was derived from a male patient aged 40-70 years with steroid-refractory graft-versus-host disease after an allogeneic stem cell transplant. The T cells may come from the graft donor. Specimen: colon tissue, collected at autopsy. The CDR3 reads CARIGLGGYTF. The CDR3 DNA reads TGTGCCAGGATAGGGCTGGGTGGCTACACCTTC.